This note documents a single T cell receptor beta chain sequence. How the authors handled the data: It was from reference gene primer amplification that nucleated cell counts were estimated. TCRdb keeps only in-frame clones here, not all; method: immunoSEQ multiplex PCR. V, J and clone size derive from that table, while D and trimming were established from the DNA sequence. There are under 150,000 clones in the sample; approximately 88% occur only once, and about 28% lies in the top ten. The CDR3 runs to 15 residues. Germline-derived CDR1 and CDR2 are SEHNR and FQNEAQ (reference sequence). Trimming shortened V by 5 bases and J by 2 bases, and 15 bases separated the two germline ends. The source of the sample is a study of blood T cell repertoires in COVID-19. Study information: Some COVID-19 samples were acute and others convalescent; all came from the United States, Italy and Spain.

This sequence was found in a human donor in a cohort sampled during active COVID-19. V usage is TRBV7-9 and J usage is TRBJ1-1, with D maybe TRBD1 (5 bases). The sequenced material came from peripheral blood. The CDR3 reads CASSLPAGLNTEAFF. The CDR3 region has the DNA TGTGCCAGCAGCCTCCCGGCAGGGCTAAACACTGAAGCTTTCTTT.